This TCR beta chain was identified in a study of CD8 T cells in ankylosing spondylitis. Germline CDR1 GTSNPN, CDR2 SVGIG (reference sequence). V dropped 2 bases and J dropped 2 bases, with 9 bases sitting between them. This CDR3 spans 13 amino acids. Molecular-barcoded quantitative 5'-RACE produced these TCR beta libraries. TCRdb analysed the 5' RACE reads with MiXCR anew, one entry per CDR3 protein. The table records about 36,000 distinct CDR3 sequences, approximately 11% of them present only once. Specimen: synovial fluid, either unsorted or a sorted T cell fraction (not recorded which). The V call is TRBV30, the J call TRBJ1-1; D gene unclear. This clonotype was obtained from a male donor with ankylosing spondylitis. CDR3 nucleotides: TGTGCCTGGAGTTTCCAAAGTAACACTGAAGCTTTCTTT. Protein sequence: CAWSFQSNTEAFF.